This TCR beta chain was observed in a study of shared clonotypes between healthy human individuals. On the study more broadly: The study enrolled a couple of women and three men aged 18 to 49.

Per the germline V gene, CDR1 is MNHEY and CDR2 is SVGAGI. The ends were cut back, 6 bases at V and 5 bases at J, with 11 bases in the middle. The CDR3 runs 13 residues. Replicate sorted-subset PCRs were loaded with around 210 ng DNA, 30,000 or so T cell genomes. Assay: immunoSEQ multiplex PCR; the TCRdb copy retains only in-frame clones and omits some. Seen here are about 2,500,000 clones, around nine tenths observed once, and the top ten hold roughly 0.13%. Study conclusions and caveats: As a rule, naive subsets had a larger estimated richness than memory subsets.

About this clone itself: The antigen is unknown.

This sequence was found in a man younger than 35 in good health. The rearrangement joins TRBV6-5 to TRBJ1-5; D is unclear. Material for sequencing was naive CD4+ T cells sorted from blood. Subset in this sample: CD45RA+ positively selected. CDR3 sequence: CASRSGVHQPQHF. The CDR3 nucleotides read TGTGCCAGCAGGTCCGGGGTTCATCAGCCCCAGCATTTT.